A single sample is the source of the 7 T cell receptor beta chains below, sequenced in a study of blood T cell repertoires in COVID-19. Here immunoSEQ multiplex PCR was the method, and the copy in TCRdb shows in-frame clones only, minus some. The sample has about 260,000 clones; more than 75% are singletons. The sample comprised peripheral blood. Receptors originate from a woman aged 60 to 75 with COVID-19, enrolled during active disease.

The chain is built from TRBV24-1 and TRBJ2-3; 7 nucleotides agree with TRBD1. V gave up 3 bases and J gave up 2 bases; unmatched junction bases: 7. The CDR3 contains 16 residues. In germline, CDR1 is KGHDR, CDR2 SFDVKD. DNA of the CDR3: TGTGCCACCAGTGATGCGGTTCAGGGGGTCACAGATACGCAGTATTTT. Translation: CATSDAVQGVTDTQYF.

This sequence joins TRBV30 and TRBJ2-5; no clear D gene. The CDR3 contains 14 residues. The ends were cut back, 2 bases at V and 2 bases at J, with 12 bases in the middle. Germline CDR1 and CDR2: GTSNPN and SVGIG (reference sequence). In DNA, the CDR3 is TGTGCCTGGAGTCCCCCGGGTCGGCAAGAGACCCAGTACTTC. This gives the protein CAWSPPGRQETQYF.

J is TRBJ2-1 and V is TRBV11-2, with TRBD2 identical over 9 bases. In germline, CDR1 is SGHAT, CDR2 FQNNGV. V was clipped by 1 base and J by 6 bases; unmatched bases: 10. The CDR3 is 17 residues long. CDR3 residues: CASSLGWAGGPGNEQFF. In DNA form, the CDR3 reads TGTGCCAGCAGCTTAGGTTGGGCGGGAGGGCCGGGCAATGAGCAGTTCTTC.

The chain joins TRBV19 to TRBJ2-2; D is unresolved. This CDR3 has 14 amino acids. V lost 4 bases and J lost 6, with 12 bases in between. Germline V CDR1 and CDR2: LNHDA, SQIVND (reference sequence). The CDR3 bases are TGTGCCAGTAGTAGGAGAGCGAGGTCCGGGGAGCTGTTTTTT. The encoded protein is CASSRRARSGELFF.

DNA for the CDR3: TGTGCCAGCAGTTACTCGGCTAGCGGGAGGCCCGAGCAGTACTTC. Translation gives CASSYSASGRPEQYF. This chain joins TRBV6-2 or TRBV6-3 and TRBJ2-7; 11 bases are a match to TRBD2. The length of the CDR3 is 15 residues. With V trimmed by 0 bases and J by 6 bases, 4 bases remained unmatched. Per germline, CDR1 MNHEY and CDR2 SVGEGT.

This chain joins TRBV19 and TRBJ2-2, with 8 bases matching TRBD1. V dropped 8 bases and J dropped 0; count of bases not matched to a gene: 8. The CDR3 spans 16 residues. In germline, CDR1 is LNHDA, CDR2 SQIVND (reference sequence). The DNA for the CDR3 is TGTGCCAGTGGCCAAACAGGGGGTGCGAACACCGGGGAGCTGTTTTTT. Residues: CASGQTGGANTGELFF.

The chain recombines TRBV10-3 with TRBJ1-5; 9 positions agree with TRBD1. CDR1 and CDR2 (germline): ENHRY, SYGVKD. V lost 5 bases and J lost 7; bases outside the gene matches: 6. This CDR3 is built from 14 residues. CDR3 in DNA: TGTGCCATCAGTCAACAGGGGGCGTACCAGCCCCAGCATTTT. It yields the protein CAISQQGAYQPQHF.